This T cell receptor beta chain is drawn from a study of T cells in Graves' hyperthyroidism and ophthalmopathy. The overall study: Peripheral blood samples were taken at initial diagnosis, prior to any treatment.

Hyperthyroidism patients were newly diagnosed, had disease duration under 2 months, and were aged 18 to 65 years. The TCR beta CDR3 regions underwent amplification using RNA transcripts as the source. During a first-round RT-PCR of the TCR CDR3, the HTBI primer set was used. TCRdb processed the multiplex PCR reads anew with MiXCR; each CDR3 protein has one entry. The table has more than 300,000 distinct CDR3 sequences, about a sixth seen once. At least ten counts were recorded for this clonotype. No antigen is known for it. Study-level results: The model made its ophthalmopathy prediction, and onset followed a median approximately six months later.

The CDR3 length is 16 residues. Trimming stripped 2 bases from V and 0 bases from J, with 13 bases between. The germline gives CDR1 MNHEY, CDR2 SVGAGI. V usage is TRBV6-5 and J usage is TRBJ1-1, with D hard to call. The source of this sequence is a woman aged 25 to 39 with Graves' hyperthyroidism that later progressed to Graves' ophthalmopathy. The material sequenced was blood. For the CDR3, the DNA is TGTGCCAGCAGTTACGGGCAGAGACTGATGAACACTGAAGCTTTCTTT. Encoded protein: CASSYGQRLMNTEAFF.